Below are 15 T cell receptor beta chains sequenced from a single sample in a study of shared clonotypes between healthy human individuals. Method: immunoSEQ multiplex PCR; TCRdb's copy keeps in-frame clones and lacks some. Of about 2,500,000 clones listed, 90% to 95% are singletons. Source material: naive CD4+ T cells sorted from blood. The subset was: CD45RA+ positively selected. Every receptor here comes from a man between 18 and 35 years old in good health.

The CDR3 region is CASSPGGGGNQPQHF. The CDR3 nucleotides read TGTGCCAGCAGCCCCGGCGGGGGTGGGAATCAGCCCCAGCATTTT. This chain joins TRBV7-8 and TRBJ1-5; a possible D gene is TRBD1 (5 bases). Germline lookup yields CDR1 SGHVS and CDR2 FQNEAQ. The ends were cut back, 5 bases at V and 4 bases at J, with 15 bases in the middle. The CDR3 covers 15 residues. Complete variable domain (other parts from reference TRBV7-8 and TRBJ1-5): GAGVSQSPRYKVAKRGQDVALRCDPISGHVSLFWYQQALGQGPEFLTYFQNEAQLDKSGLPSDRFFAERPEGSVSTLKIQRTQQEDSAVYLCASSPGGGGNQPQHFGDGTRLSIL.

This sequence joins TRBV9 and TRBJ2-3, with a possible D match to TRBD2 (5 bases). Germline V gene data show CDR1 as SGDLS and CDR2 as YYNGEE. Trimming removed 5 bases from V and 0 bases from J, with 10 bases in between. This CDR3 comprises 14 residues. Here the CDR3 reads CASSWRASTDTQYF. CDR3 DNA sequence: TGTGCCAGCAGTTGGCGGGCTAGCACAGATACGCAGTATTTT.

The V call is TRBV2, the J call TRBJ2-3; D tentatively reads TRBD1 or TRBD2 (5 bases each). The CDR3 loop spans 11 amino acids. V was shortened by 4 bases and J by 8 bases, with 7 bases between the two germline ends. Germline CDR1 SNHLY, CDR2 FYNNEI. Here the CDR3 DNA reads TGTGCCAGCAGTGGGGGGAGTACGCAGTATTTT. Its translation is CASSGGSTQYF.

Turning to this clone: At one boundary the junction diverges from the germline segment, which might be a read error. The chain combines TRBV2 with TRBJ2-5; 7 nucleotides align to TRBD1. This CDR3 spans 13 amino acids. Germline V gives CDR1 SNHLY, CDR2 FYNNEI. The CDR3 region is CASREGGLETQYF. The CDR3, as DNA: TGTGCCAGCAGGGAAGGGGGCCTAGAGACCCAGTACTTC.

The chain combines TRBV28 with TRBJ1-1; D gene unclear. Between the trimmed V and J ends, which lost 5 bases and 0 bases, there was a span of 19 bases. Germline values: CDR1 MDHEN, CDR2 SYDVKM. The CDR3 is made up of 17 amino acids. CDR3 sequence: CASSSTVLSRMNTEAFF. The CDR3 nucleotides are TGTGCCAGCAGTAGCACAGTACTATCGAGGATGAACACTGAAGCTTTCTTT.

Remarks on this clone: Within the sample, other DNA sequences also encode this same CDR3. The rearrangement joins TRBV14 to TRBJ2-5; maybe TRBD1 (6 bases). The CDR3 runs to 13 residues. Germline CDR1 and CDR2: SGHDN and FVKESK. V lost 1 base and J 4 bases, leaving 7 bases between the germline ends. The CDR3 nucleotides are TGTGCCAGCAGCCAAGGGGGGCGAGAGACCCAGTACTTC. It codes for CASSQGGRETQYF.

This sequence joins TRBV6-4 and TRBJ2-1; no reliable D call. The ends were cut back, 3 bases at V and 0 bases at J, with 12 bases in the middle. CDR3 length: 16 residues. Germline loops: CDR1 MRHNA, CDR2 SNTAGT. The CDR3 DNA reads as TGTGCCAGCAGTGAAGGTAGCTCCCGCTCCTACAATGAGCAGTTCTTC. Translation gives CASSEGSSRSYNEQFF.

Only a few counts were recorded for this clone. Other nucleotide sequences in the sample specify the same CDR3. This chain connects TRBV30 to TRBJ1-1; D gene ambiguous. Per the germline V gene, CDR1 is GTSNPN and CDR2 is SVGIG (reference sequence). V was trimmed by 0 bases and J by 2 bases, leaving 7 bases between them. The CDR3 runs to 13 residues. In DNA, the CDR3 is TGTGCCTGGAGTGTGGACTCCAACACTGAAGCTTTCTTT. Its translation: CAWSVDSNTEAFF.

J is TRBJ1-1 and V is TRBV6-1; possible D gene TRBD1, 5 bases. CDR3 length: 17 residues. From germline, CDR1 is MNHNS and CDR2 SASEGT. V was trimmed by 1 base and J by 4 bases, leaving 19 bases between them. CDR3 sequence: CASSEGGRGLRGTEAFF. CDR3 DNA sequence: TGTGCCAGCAGTGAAGGGGGAAGGGGCTTAAGAGGCACTGAAGCTTTCTTT.

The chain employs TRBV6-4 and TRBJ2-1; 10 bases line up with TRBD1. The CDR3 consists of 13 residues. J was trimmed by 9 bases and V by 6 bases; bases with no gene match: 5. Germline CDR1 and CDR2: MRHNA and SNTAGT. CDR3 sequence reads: CASRRQGASEQFF. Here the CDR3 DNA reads TGTGCCAGCAGAAGACAGGGGGCCAGTGAGCAGTTCTTC.

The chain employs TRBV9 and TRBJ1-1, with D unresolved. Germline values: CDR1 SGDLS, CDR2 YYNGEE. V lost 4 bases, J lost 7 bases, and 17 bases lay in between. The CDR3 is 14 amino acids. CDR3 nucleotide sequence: TGTGCCAGCAGCCGCGCCGGAGGGCCCGGTGAAGCTTTCTTT. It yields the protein CASSRAGGPGEAFF.

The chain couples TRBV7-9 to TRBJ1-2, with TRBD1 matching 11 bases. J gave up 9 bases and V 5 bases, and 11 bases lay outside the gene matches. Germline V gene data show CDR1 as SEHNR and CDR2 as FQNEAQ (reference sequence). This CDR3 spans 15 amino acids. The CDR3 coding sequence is TGTGCCAGCAGCCGGTTGGGGACAGGGGGTCAAAGCTACACCTTC. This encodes CASSRLGTGGQSYTF.

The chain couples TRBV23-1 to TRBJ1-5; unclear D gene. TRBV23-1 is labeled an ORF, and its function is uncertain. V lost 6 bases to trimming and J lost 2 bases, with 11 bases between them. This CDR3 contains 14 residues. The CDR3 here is CASSLGNGNQPQHF. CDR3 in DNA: TGCGCCAGCAGCCTCGGGAATGGCAATCAGCCCCAGCATTTT.

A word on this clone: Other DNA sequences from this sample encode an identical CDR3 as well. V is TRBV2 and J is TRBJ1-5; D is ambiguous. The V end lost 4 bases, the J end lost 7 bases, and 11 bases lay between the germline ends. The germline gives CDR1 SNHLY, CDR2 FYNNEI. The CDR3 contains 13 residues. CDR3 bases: TGTGCCAGCAGTGTTGAGGGTGGGCAGCCCCAGCATTTT. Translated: CASSVEGGQPQHF.

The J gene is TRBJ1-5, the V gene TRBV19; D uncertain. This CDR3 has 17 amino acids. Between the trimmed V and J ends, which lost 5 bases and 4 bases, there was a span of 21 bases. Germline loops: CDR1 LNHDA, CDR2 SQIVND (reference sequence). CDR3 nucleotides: TGTGCCAGTAGTGTCGATGATAGGGTGTTTGGGAATCAGCCCCAGCATTTT. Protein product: CASSVDDRVFGNQPQHF.